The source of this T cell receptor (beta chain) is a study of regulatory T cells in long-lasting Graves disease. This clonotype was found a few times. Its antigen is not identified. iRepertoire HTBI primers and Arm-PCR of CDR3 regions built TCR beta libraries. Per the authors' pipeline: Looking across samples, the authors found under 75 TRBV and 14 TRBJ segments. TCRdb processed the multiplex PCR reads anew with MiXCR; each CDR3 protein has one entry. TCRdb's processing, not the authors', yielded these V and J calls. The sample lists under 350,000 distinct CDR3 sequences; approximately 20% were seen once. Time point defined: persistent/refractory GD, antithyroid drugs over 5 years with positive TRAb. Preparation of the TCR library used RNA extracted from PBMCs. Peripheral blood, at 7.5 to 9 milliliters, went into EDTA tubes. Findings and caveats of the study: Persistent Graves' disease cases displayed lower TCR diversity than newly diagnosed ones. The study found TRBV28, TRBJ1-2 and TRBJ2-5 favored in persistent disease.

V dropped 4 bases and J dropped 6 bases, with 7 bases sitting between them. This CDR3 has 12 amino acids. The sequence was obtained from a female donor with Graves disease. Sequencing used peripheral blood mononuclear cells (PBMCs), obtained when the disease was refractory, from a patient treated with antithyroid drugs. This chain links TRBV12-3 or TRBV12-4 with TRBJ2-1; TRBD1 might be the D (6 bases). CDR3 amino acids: CASSSQGNEQFF. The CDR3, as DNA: TGTGCCAGCAGTTCACAGGGCAATGAGCAGTTCTTC.